A single sample gave rise to the 31 T cell receptor beta chains below, sequenced in a study of blood T cell repertoires in COVID-19. Measured with immunoSEQ multiplex PCR; TCRdb has only the in-frame clones, and not every one. This table holds approximately 160,000 clones, roughly 80% found once. Sequenced sample: peripheral blood. These receptors all come from a young man with active or convalescent COVID-19.

This clone was counted a few times. This chain joins TRBV4-1 and TRBJ1-3, with D perhaps matching TRBD1 (6 bases). There are 17 residues in the CDR3. In germline, CDR1 is MGHRA, CDR2 YSYEKL. V lost 0 bases and J lost 0, with 12 bases in between. CDR3 residues: CASSQEGQSNSGNTIYF. CDR3 DNA sequence: TGCGCCAGCAGCCAAGAAGGACAGAGTAACTCTGGAAACACCATATATTTT.

This sequence joins TRBV3-1 (or the pseudogene TRBV3-2) and TRBJ2-7, with 7 nucleotides matching TRBD1. The length of the CDR3 is 14 residues. Germline V gene lookup returns CDR1 LGHDT and CDR2 YNNKEL (reference sequence). The trim removed 6 bases at V and 1 base at J, leaving 6 bases unmatched. CDR3 DNA sequence: TGTGCCAGCAGTCCCGACAGGGTTTCCTACGAGCAGTACTTC. Translating it yields CASSPDRVSYEQYF.

This sequence joins TRBV9 and TRBJ2-1; 9 bases align to TRBD1. Germline V gene data show CDR1 as SGDLS and CDR2 as YYNGEE. The CDR3 is 15 amino acids. V gave up 1 base and J gave up 2 bases; unmatched junction bases: 1. DNA of the CDR3: TGTGCCAGCAGCGTATGGGACAGGGCCTACAATGAGCAGTTCTTC. Its translation is CASSVWDRAYNEQFF.

This clone was observed a single time. The V and J genes are TRBV7-2 and TRBJ2-7; D remains ambiguous. The CDR3 loop spans 13 amino acids. Looked up from germline, CDR1 is SGHTA and CDR2 is FQGNSA. Trimming stripped 0 bases from V and 1 base from J, with 4 bases between. CDR3 nucleotides: TGTGCCAGCAGCTTAGCGAGGTCCTACGAGCAGTACTTC. Encoded protein: CASSLARSYEQYF.

The chain carries TRBV24-1 and TRBJ1-6; no firm D call. With 3 bases removed from V and 7 bases from J, the gap between germline ends came to 9 bases. The germline V gene has CDR1 KGHDR and CDR2 SFDVKD. This CDR3 region has 14 residues. CDR3 loop: CATSDKQHNSPLHF. CDR3 DNA sequence: TGTGCCACCAGTGATAAACAGCACAATTCACCCCTCCACTTT.

The genes are TRBV7-9 and TRBJ2-3; 8 bases align to TRBD2. The germline V gene has CDR1 SEHNR and CDR2 FQNEAQ (reference sequence). The V segment lost 0 bases and the J segment 0 bases; nucleotides outside the gene matches: 2. This CDR3 spans 16 amino acids. In nucleotides, the CDR3 is TGTGCCAGCAGCTTAGCTAGCGGGATAAGCACAGATACGCAGTATTTT. It codes for CASSLASGISTDTQYF.

The chain carries TRBV28 and TRBJ1-1; D is unclear. Germline values: CDR1 MDHEN, CDR2 SYDVKM. This CDR3 contains 14 residues. The V and J ends lost 6 bases and 3 bases respectively, with 14 bases between them. The CDR3 DNA is TGTGCCAGCAGCTGGACGGGGTCGGACACTGAAGCTTTCTTT. Its translation is CASSWTGSDTEAFF.

The chain carries TRBV29-1 and TRBJ1-2; D gene ambiguous. Germline V gene sequence: CDR1 SQVTM, CDR2 ANQGSEA. The CDR3 runs to 13 residues. The V and J ends lost 5 bases and 3 bases respectively, with 13 bases between them. This CDR3 reads CSVPRTGDYGYTF. Written as DNA, the CDR3 is TGCAGCGTTCCCCGTACCGGAGACTATGGCTACACCTTC.

This clone was counted a single time. This chain connects TRBV9 to TRBJ2-7, with TRBD2 identical over 10 bases. CDR3 length equals 15 residues. Germline-derived CDR1 and CDR2 are SGDLS and YYNGEE. Losses at the gene ends were 2 bases for V and 7 bases for J; bases not matched to a gene: 9. The CDR3 region has the DNA TGTGCCAGCAGCGTGGATCTAGCGGGAGTAGAAGAGCAGTACTTC. This gives the protein CASSVDLAGVEEQYF.

This chain joins TRBV19 and TRBJ2-7, with no clear D. V lost 9 bases and J lost 4, with 7 bases in between. Germline V lookup: CDR1 LNHDA, CDR2 SQIVND (reference sequence). CDR3 length equals 10 residues. The CDR3 loop reads CARVQYEQYF. CDR3 nucleotide sequence: TGTGCCAGGGTTCAGTACGAGCAGTACTTC.

The CDR3 region has the DNA TGTGCCACCAGCAGAGTTTTTGTTGCGAGTCAGCCCCAGCATTTT. Protein product: CATSRVFVASQPQHF. This chain connects TRBV15 to TRBJ1-5, with D uncertain. Germline V gene lookup returns CDR1 LNHNV and CDR2 YYDKDF (reference sequence). The CDR3 is made up of 15 amino acids. Trimming took 1 base from V and 6 from J, leaving 13 bases between them.

V gene TRBV5-1 combines with J gene TRBJ1-1; 9 bases are a match to TRBD1. V was clipped by 5 bases and J by 3 bases; unmatched bases: 20. This CDR3 contains 19 residues. Germline V gene data show CDR1 as SGHRS and CDR2 as YFSETQ. CDR3 sequence (DNA): TGCGCCAGCAGTTCCCCTTCCCAGACAGGGGGGTTGAAGCACACTGAAGCTTTCTTT. Translating it yields CASSSPSQTGGLKHTEAFF.

V and J are TRBV28 and TRBJ1-5; D is possibly TRBD1 (5 bases). Trimming cost V 2 bases and J 1 base, with 21 bases left between them. Per the germline V gene, CDR1 is MDHEN and CDR2 is SYDVKM. The CDR3 spans 19 residues. The CDR3 DNA sequence: TGTGCCAGCAGTTTAGATTTAGAAGGAGGGGAAAGGAGCAATCAGCCCCAGCATTTT. Its protein product is CASSLDLEGGERSNQPQHF. The entire variable domain, with the rest obtained from reference TRBV28 and TRBJ1-5, is as follows: DVKVTQSSRYLVKRTGEKVFLECVQDMDHENMFWYRQDPGLGLRLIYFSYDVKMKEKGDIPEGYSVSREKKERFSLILESASTNQTSMYLCASSLDLEGGERSNQPQHFGDGTRLSIL.

The chain combines TRBV16 with TRBJ1-3, with 7 positions matching TRBD1. The trim removed 5 bases at V and 9 bases at J, leaving 13 bases unmatched. The CDR3 extends over 15 amino acids. Germline V gene data show CDR1 as KGHSY and CDR2 as FQNENV. The CDR3 sequence: CASSYRQGNLGTIYF. CDR3 DNA sequence: TGTGCCAGCAGCTACCGACAGGGAAATCTTGGCACCATATATTTT.

This clone came up a few times. V usage is TRBV11-2 and J usage is TRBJ1-3, with unresolved D. V was pared by 0 bases and J by 3 bases, with 18 bases between. The CDR3 runs to 18 residues. Germline CDR1 SGHAT, CDR2 FQNNGV. This CDR3 reads CASSLEGPIWAGGNTIYF. Written as DNA, the CDR3 is TGTGCCAGCAGCTTAGAGGGTCCCATCTGGGCCGGTGGAAACACCATATATTTT.

The gene calls are TRBV24-1 and TRBJ1-2; D is possibly TRBD1 (6 bases). Germline assignment: CDR1 KGHDR and CDR2 SFDVKD. CDR3 length: 14 residues. The V gene lost 4 bases and the J gene lost 4 bases, with 12 bases spanning the gap. In DNA, the CDR3 is TGTGCCACCAGTGACACTCGCAGGGGCTATGGCTACACCTTC. Protein: CATSDTRRGYGYTF.

The chain combines TRBV6-5 with TRBJ2-7, with D possibly matching TRBD2 (5 bases). CDR1 is MNHEY and CDR2 is SVGAGI in the germline V gene. V lost 2 bases and J 4 bases, leaving 15 bases between the germline ends. There are 15 residues in the CDR3. The CDR3 DNA reads as TGTGCCAGCAGTTACGACATAGCGCGTCCTTACGAGCAGTACTTC. The encoded protein is CASSYDIARPYEQYF.

The chain links TRBV6-5 to TRBJ1-1; a weak D match, TRBD1 (5 bases). Germline V lookup: CDR1 MNHEY, CDR2 SVGAGI. Deletions cut 2 bases from V and 7 bases from J, with 14 bases between. The CDR3 is made up of 14 amino acids. CDR3 sequence reads: CASSYEGRGGEAFF. CDR3 sequence (DNA): TGTGCCAGCAGTTACGAGGGGCGCGGGGGTGAAGCTTTCTTT.

The chain carries TRBV5-1 and TRBJ2-1, with D maybe TRBD2 (6 bases). Germline loops: CDR1 SGHRS, CDR2 YFSETQ. There are 16 residues in the CDR3. Trimming pared 4 bases from V and 0 bases from J, leaving 14 bases between. The CDR3 is CASSRSGLTSYNEQFF. As DNA, the CDR3 is TGCGCCAGCAGCCGGAGCGGGTTGACCTCCTACAATGAGCAGTTCTTC.

The chain uses TRBV11-1 and TRBJ2-7; TRBD2 might be the D (6 bases). The CDR3 extends over 15 amino acids. V was cut by 6 bases and J by 2 bases, with 17 bases left in between. The germline V gene encodes CDR1 SGHAT and CDR2 FQDESV (reference sequence). The chain's CDR3 is CASSHPGTGPYEQYF. CDR3 nucleotides: TGTGCCAGCAGTCATCCCGGGACTGGGCCCTACGAGCAGTACTTC.

J is TRBJ1-6 and V is TRBV5-6, with TRBD1 as a possible D gene (5 bases). Germline lookup yields CDR1 SGHDT and CDR2 YYEEEE. CDR3 length: 15 residues. Trimming removed 0 bases from V and 8 bases from J, with 12 bases in between. The CDR3 is CASSLGQLRYSPLHF. The CDR3 bases are TGTGCCAGCAGCTTGGGACAGTTGAGGTATTCACCCCTCCACTTT.

This clone was found a few times. V and J are TRBV7-2 and TRBJ1-4; possibly TRBD1 for D (5 bases). Germline CDR1 is SGHTA and CDR2 is FQGNSA. This CDR3 contains 14 residues. The V end lost 1 base, the J end lost 8 bases, and 11 bases lay between the germline ends. CDR3 bases: TGTGCCAGCAGCTTAGGCAGGGTTGAGGAAAAACTGTTTTTT. Protein product: CASSLGRVEEKLFF.

CDR3 DNA: TGCGCCAGCAGCTCGACTAGCCCTATGCCAGAGACCCAGTACTTC. Translating it yields CASSSTSPMPETQYF. The rearrangement joins TRBV5-1 to TRBJ2-5; 7 positions agree with TRBD2. Trimming removed 3 bases from V and 4 bases from J; junction bases left unmatched: 9. The V gene's germline CDR1 is SGHRS and CDR2 YFSETQ. The CDR3 runs 15 residues.

This chain joins TRBV28 and TRBJ2-1; the match to TRBD1 covers 7 bases. The J segment lost 4 bases and the V segment lost 5 bases, leaving 11 bases of the junction unmatched. In germline, CDR1 is MDHEN, CDR2 SYDVKM. CDR3 size: 16 residues. The CDR3 nucleotides are TGTGCCAGCAGTACCCAGACAGGGCACGTTTACAATGAGCAGTTCTTC. It specifies CASSTQTGHVYNEQFF.

The rearrangement joins TRBV21-1 to TRBJ1-2. TRBV21-1 has pseudogene status. The CDR3 sequence is 13 residues long. CDR3 amino acids: CASSKSLERGYTF. The DNA of the CDR3 is TGTGCCAGCAGCAAAAGCCTGGAGAGGGGCTACACCTTC.

This clone was seen once. The V call is TRBV25-1, the J call TRBJ1-2; 9 nucleotides agree with TRBD1. The trim removed 4 bases at V and 9 bases at J, leaving 3 bases unmatched. The CDR3 contains 12 residues. Germline CDR1 reads MGHDK; CDR2 reads SYGVNS. CDR3 sequence reads: CASSGDRVRYTF. In DNA form, the CDR3 reads TGTGCCAGCAGTGGGGACAGGGTACGCTACACCTTC.

The V call is TRBV11-1, the J call TRBJ2-4; D not certain. The V and J ends lost 10 bases and 0 bases respectively, with 19 bases between them. Germline CDR1 SGHAT, CDR2 FQDESV (reference sequence). The CDR3 has 16 amino acids. CDR3 nucleotide sequence: TGTGCCACCCAACCCCACTTTTTCCTAGCCAAAAACATTCAGTACTTC. Its protein product is CATQPHFFLAKNIQYF.

This clone showed up just a few times. The chain recombines TRBV6-5 with TRBJ1-1; 9 bases are shared with TRBD1. The CDR3 sequence is 16 residues long. The germline V gene encodes CDR1 MNHEY and CDR2 SVGAGI. V dropped 4 bases and J dropped 5; count of bases not matched to a gene: 11. The CDR3 here is CASSSTGGLWWTEAFF. CDR3 nucleotide sequence: TGTGCCAGCAGTTCTACAGGGGGCCTATGGTGGACTGAAGCTTTCTTT.

This chain links TRBV5-8 with TRBJ1-6; D is perhaps TRBD1 (6 bases). Deletions cut 5 bases from V and 5 bases from J, with 11 bases between. Germline lookup yields CDR1 SGHTS and CDR2 YDEGEE. CDR3 size: 14 residues. DNA of the CDR3: TGTGCCAGCAGGGACAGCCTCGATAATTCACCCCTCCACTTT. Amino acids: CASRDSLDNSPLHF.

This sequence joins TRBV7-9 and TRBJ1-1, with a weak D call TRBD1 (6 bases). The germline CDR1 and CDR2 sequences are SEHNR and FQNEAQ (reference sequence). This CDR3 contains 17 residues. V lost 1 base, J lost 10 bases, and 25 bases lay in between. The CDR3 sequence: CASSLDYRDRTASRAFF. The CDR3 DNA sequence: TGTGCCAGCAGCTTAGATTATAGAGACAGGACAGCTTCCCGAGCTTTCTTT.

V is TRBV27 and J is TRBJ1-5, with D perhaps matching TRBD1 (6 bases). V lost 6 bases, J lost 4 bases, and 16 bases lay in between. Germline assignment: CDR1 MNHEY and CDR2 SMNVEV (reference sequence). The CDR3 runs 15 residues. CDR3 amino acids: CASSLRDTKNQPQHF. CDR3 coding DNA: TGTGCCAGCAGCCTCCGGGACACTAAAAATCAGCCCCAGCATTTT.